In this sample, the clone carrying this T cell receptor beta chain turned up once. Its target is not known. This sample was included in a study of T cell responses to AZD1222 COVID-19 vaccine. The study's findings and limits: It was only a handful of AZD1222 recipients who were seropositive at baseline. Donors in the cohort were predominantly white British and more often female, and clonal diversity was possibly underestimated.

There are 15 residues in the CDR3. Trimming removed 1 base from V and 5 bases from J; junction bases left unmatched: 4. Germline CDR1 and CDR2: MGHDK and SYGVNS. Profiling relied on immunoSEQ multiplex PCR, and the TCRdb table lists in-frame clones only, not all of them. This sample carries around 160,000 clones, 91% of them seen once, and the ten largest clones take approximately 3.8%. Pooling covered second doses at about 4 or about 12 weeks. The receptor was derived from an adult who received the AZD1222 COVID-19 vaccine. V usage is TRBV25-1 and J usage is TRBJ2-5, with 10 bases lining up with TRBD1. The sample in question was peripheral blood, obtained 28 days after the second AZD1222 dose. The CDR3 loop is CASSEWGQGKETQYF. CDR3 nucleotides: TGTGCCAGCAGTGAATGGGGACAGGGGAAGGAGACCCAGTACTTC.